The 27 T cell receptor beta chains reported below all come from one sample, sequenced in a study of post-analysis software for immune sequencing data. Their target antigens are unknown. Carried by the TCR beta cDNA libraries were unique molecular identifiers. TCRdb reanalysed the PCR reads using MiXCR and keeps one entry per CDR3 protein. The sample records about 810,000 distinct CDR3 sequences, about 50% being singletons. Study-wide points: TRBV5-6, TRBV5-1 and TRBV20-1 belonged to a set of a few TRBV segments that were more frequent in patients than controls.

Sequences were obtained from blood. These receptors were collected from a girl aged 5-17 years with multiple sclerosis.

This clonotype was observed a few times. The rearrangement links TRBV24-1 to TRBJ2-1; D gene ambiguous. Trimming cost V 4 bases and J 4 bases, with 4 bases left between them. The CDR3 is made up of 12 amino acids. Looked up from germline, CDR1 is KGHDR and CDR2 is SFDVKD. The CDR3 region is CATSDRYNEQFF. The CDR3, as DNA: TGTGCCACCAGTGACAGATACAATGAGCAGTTCTTC.

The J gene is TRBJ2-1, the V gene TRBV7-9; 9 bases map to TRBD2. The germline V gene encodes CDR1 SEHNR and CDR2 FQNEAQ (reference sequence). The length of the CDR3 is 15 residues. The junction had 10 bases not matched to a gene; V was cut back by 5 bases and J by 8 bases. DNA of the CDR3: TGTGCCAGCAGCCCTCGGGGCGGGAGGGTCTATGAGCAGTTCTTC. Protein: CASSPRGGRVYEQFF.

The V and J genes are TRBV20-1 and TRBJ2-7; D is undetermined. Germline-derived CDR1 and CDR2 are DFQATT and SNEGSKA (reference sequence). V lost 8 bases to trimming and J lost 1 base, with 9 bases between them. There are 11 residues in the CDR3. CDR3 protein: CSWGSSYEQYF. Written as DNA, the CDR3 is TGCAGTTGGGGTTCATCCTACGAGCAGTACTTC.

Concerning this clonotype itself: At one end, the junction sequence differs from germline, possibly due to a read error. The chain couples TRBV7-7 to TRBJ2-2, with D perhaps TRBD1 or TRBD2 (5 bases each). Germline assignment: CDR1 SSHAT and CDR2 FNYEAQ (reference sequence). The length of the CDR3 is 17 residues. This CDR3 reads CASSPQLRGANTGELFF. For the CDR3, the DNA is TGTGCTAGCAGCCCGCAGCTACGAGGGGCGAACACCGGGGAGCTGTTTTTT.

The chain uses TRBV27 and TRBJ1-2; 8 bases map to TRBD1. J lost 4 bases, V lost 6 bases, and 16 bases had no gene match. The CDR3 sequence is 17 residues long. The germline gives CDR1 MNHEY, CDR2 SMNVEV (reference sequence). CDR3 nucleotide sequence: TGTGCCAGCAGAACCAACGGACAGGGAAGGATCGGCTATGGCTACACCTTC. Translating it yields CASRTNGQGRIGYGYTF.

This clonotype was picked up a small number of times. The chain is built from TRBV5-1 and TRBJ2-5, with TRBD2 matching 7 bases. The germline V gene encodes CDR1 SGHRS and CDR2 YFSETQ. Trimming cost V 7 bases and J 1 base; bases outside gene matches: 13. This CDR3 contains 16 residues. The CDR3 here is CASAASGLEGQETQYF. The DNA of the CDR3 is TGCGCCAGCGCCGCTAGCGGCCTGGAGGGCCAAGAGACCCAGTACTTC.

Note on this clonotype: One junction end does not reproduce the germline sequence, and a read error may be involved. CDR3: CASSVGSQLAKNIRYF. CDR3 bases: TGTGCCAGCAGCGTAGGCTCCCAATTAGCCAAAAACATTCGGTACTTC. The chain is built from TRBV7-9 and TRBJ2-4; D is undetermined. The germline gives CDR1 SEHNR, CDR2 FQNEAQ (reference sequence). The CDR3 is made up of 16 amino acids. The full variable domain, in which reference TRBV7-9 and TRBJ2-4 provide the parts outside the CDR3, is DTGVSQNPRHKITKRGQNVTFRCDPISEHNRLYWYRQTLGQGPEFLTYFQNEAQLEKSRLLSDRFSAERPKGSFSTLEIQRTEQGDSAMYLCASSVGSQLAKNIRYFGAGTRLSVL.

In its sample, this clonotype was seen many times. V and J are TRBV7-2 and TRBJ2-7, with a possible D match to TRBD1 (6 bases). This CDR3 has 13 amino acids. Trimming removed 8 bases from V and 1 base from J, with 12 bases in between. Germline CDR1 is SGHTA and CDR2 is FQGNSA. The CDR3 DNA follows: TGTGCCAGCGGTAACAGGGCGTCCTACGAGCAGTACTTC. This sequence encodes CASGNRASYEQYF. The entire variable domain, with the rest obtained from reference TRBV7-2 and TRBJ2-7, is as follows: GAGVSQSPSNKVTEKGKDVELRCDPISGHTALYWYRQSLGQGLEFLIYFQGNSAPDKSGLPSDRFSAERTGGSVSTLTIQRTQQEDSAVYLCASGNRASYEQYFGPGTRLTVT.

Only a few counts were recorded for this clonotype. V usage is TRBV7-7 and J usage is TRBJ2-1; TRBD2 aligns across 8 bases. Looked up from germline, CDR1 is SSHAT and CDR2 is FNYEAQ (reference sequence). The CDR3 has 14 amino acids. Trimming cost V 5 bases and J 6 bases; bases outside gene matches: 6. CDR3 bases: TGTGCCAGCAGCCTCTCCGGGACTAGCAATGAGCAGTTCTTC. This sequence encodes CASSLSGTSNEQFF.

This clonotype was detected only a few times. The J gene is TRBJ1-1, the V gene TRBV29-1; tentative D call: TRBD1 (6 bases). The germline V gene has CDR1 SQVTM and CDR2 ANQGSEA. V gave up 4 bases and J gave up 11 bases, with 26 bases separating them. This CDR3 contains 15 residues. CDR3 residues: CSVVGQGSKGSFAFF. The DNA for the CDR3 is TGCAGCGTTGTGGGGCAGGGGAGTAAGGGGTCTTTCGCTTTCTTT.

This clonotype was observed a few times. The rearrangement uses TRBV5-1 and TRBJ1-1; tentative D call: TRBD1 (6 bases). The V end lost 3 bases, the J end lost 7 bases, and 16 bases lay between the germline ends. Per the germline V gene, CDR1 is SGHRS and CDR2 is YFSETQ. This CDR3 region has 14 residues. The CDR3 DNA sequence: TGCGCCAGCAGCTGGACAGAGTATTATATTGAAGCTTTCTTT. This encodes CASSWTEYYIEAFF.

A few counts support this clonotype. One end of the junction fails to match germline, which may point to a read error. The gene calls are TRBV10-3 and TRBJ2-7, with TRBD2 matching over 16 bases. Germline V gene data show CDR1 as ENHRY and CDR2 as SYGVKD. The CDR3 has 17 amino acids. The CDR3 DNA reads TGTGTCATCACCAAAGGGACTAGCGGGAGGGACCGCTACGAGCAGTACTTC. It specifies CVITKGTSGRDRYEQYF.

The CDR3 nucleotides read TGCAGTGCACCCCCGGCGACTAGCAGTTACAATGAGCAGTTCTTC. Its protein product is CSAPPATSSYNEQFF. This rearrangement joins TRBV20-1 to TRBJ2-1, with 7 bases fitting TRBD2. J lost 4 bases, V lost 6 bases, and 12 bases had no gene match. Germline CDR1 reads DFQATT; CDR2 reads SNEGSKA (reference sequence). The CDR3 extends over 15 amino acids.

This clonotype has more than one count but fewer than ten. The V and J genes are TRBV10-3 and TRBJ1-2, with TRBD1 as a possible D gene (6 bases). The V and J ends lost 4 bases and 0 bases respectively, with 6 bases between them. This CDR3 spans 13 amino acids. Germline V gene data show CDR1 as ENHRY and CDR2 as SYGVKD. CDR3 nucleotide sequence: TGTGCCATCAGTGGACAGGCTAACTATGGCTACACCTTC. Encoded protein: CAISGQANYGYTF.

This CDR3 reads CASSDGHMSTDTQYF. The CDR3 region has the DNA TGTGCCAGCAGCGACGGACACATGAGCACAGATACGCAGTATTTT. The V gene is TRBV5-5, the J gene TRBJ2-3, with D possibly matching TRBD1 (5 bases). This CDR3 is built from 15 residues. Germline loops: CDR1 SGHKS, CDR2 YYEKEE (reference sequence). V was trimmed by 4 bases and J by 0 bases, leaving 12 bases between them.

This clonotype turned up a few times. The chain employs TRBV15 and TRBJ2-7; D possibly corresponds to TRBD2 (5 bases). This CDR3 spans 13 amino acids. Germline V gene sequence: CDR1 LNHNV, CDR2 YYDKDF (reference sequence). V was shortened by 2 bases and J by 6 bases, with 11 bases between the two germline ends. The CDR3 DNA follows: TGTGCCACCAGCAGAAGGGATCGGGGCGAGCAGTACTTC. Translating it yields CATSRRDRGEQYF.

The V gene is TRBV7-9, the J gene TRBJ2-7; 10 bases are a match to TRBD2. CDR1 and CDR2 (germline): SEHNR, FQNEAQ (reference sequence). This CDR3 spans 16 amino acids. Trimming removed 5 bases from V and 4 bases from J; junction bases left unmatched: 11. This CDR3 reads CASSRRGLAYGYEQYF. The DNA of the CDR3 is TGTGCCAGCAGCCGACGGGGACTAGCGTACGGGTACGAGCAGTACTTC.

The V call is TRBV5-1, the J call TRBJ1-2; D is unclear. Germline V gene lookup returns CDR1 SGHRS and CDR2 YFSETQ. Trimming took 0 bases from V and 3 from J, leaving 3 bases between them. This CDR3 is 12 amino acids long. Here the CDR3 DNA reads TGCGCCAGCAGCTTGGAGCACTATGGCTACACCTTC. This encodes CASSLEHYGYTF.

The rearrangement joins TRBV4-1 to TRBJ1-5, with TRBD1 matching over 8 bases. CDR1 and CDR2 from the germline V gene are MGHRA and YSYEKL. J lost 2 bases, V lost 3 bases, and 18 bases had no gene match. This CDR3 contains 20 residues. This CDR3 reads CASSQVISQGARGGNQPQHF. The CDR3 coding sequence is TGCGCCAGCAGCCAGGTTATATCGCAGGGGGCGCGGGGGGGCAATCAGCCCCAGCATTTT.

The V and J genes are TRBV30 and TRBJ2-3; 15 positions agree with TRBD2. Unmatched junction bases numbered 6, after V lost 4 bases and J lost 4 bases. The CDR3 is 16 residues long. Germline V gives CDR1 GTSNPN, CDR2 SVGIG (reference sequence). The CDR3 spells CAWTGLAGGRSDTQYF. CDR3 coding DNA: TGTGCCTGGACTGGACTAGCGGGGGGGCGTTCAGATACGCAGTATTTT.

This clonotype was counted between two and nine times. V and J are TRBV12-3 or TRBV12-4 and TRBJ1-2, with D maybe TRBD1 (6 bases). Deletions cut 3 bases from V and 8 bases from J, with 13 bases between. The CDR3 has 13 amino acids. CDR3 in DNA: TGTGCCAGCAGTTTTACCGGACAGTTAGGCTACACCTTC. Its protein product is CASSFTGQLGYTF.

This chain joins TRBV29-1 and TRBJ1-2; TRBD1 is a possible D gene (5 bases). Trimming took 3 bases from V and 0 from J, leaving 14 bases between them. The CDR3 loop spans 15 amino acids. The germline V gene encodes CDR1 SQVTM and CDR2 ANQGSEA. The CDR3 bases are TGCAGCGTTGACGAGCAGGGCAAGTCTAACTATGGCTACACCTTC. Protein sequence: CSVDEQGKSNYGYTF.

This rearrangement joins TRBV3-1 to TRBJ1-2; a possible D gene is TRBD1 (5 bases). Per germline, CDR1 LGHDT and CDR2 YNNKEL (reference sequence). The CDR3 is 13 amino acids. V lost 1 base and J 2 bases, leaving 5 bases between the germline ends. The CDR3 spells CASSQAGNYGYTF. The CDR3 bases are TGTGCCAGCAGCCAAGCAGGGAACTATGGCTACACCTTC.

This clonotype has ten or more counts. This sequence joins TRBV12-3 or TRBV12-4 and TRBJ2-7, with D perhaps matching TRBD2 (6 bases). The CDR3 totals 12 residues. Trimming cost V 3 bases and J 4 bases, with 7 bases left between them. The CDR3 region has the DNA TGTGCCAGCAGTTTGGGGACTTACGAGCAGTACTTC. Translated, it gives CASSLGTYEQYF.

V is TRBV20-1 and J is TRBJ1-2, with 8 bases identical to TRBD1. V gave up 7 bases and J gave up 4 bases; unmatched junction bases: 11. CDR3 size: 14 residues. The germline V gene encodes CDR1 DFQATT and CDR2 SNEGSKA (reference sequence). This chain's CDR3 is CSVGRQGFSYGYTF. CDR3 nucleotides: TGCAGTGTGGGGAGACAGGGGTTTAGCTATGGCTACACCTTC.

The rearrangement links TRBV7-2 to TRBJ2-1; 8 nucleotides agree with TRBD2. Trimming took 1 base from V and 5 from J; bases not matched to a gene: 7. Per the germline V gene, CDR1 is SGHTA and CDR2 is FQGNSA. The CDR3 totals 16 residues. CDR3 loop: CASSLGISGIHNEQFF. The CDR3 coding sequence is TGTGCCAGCAGCTTAGGCATTAGCGGGATTCACAATGAGCAGTTCTTC. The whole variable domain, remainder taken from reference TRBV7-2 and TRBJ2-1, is GAGVSQSPSNKVTEKGKDVELRCDPISGHTALYWYRQSLGQGLEFLIYFQGNSAPDKSGLPSDRFSAERTGGSVSTLTIQRTQQEDSAVYLCASSLGISGIHNEQFFGPGTRLTVL.

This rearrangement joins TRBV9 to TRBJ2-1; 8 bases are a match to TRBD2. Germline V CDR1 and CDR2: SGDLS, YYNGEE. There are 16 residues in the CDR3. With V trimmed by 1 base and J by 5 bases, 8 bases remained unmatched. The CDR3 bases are TGTGCCAGCAGCGTAAAATCCGTTAGCGGGGACAATGAGCAGTTCTTC. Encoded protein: CASSVKSVSGDNEQFF.